The source of this T cell receptor beta chain is a study of blood T cell repertoires in COVID-19. Study overall: Specimens from acute and convalescent COVID-19 originated in the United States, Italy and Spain.

Original handling: Amplification of reference gene primers was used by the study to estimate nucleated cell counts. Clones were read by immunoSEQ multiplex PCR, and TCRdb kept only the in-frame ones, dropping some. V and J calls and clone size come straight from that table; D and trimming were deduced from the DNA. The table has approximately 53,000 clones, 85% to 95% seen once. Per the germline V gene, CDR1 is SGHAT and CDR2 is FQNNGV. V was clipped by 5 bases and J by 4 bases, with 8 bases between them. This CDR3 has 12 amino acids. This receptor was obtained from a woman older than 75 with acute or convalescent COVID-19. The sequencing sample was made of peripheral blood. The V call is TRBV11-2, the J call TRBJ1-1, with no clear D. The CDR3, as DNA: TGTGCCAGCAGCCCATCGGGCACTGAAGCTTTCTTT. It yields the protein CASSPSGTEAFF.